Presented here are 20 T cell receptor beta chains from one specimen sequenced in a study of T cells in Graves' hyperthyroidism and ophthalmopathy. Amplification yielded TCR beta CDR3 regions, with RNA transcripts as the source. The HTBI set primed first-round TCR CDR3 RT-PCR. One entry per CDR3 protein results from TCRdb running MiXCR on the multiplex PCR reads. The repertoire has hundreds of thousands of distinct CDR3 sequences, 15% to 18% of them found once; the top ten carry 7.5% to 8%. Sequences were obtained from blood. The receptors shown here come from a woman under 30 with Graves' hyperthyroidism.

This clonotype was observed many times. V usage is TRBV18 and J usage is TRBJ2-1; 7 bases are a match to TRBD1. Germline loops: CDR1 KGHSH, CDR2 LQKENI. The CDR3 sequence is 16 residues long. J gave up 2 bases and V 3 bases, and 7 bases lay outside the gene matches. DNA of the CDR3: TGTGCCAGCTCACCCCTGTCGACAGGGACCTACAATGAGCAGTTCTTC. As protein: CASSPLSTGTYNEQFF.

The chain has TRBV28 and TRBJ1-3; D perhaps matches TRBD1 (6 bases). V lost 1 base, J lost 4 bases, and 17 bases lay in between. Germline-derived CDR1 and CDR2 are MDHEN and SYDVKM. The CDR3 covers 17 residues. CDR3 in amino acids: CASSLSPRGASGNTIYF. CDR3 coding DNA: TGTGCCAGCAGTTTATCCCCCCGGGGGGCGTCGGGAAACACCATATATTTT. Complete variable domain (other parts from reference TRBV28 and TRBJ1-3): DVKVTQSSRYLVKRTGEKVFLECVQDMDHENMFWYRQDPGLGLRLIYFSYDVKMKEKGDIPEGYSVSREKKERFSLILESASTNQTSMYLCASSLSPRGASGNTIYFGEGSWLTVV.

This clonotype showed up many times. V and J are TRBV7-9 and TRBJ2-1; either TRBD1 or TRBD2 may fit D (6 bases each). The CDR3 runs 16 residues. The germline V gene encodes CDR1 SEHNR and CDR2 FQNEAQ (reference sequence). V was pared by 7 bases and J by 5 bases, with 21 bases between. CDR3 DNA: TGTGCCAGCACCAATGGGGGGCGAGGTCGCGACAATGAGCAGTTCTTC. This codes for CASTNGGRGRDNEQFF.

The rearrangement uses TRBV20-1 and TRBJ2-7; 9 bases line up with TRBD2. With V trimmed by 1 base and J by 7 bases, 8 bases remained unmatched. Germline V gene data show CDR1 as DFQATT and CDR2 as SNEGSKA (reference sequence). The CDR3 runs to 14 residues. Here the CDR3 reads CSARGGLAGKEQYF. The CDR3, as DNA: TGCAGTGCTAGAGGGGGCCTAGCGGGAAAGGAGCAGTACTTC.

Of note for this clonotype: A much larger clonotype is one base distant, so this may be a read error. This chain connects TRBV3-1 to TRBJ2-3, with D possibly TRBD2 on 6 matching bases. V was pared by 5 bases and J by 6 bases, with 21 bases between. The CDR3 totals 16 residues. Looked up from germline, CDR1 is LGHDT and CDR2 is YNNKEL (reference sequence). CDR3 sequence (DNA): TGTGCCAGCAGCGCCCCCGGGGGAGGATCGGGGGATACGCAGTATTTT. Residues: CASSAPGGGSGDTQYF.

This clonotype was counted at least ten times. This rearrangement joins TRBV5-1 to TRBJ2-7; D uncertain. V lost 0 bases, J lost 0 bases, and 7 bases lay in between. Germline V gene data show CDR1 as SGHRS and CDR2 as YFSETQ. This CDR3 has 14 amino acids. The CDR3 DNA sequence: TGCGCCAGCAGCTTGGGAGACATCTCCTACGAGCAGTACTTC. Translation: CASSLGDISYEQYF.

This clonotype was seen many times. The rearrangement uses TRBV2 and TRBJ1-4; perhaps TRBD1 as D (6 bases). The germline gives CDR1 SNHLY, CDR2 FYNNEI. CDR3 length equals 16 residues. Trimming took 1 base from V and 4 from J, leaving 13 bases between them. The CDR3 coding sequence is TGTGCCAGCAGTGAAGGGGGGGCGCGAGGTAATGAAAAACTGTTTTTT. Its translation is CASSEGGARGNEKLFF. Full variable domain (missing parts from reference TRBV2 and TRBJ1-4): EPEVTQTPSHQVTQMGQEVILRCVPISNHLYFYWYRQILGQKVEFLVSFYNNEISEKSEIFDDQFSVERPDGSNFTLKIRSTKLEDSAMYFCASSEGGARGNEKLFFGSGTQLSVL.

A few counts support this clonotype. CDR3 in DNA: TGTGCCAGCAGCCGCCAGGGACAGGGATTGCCCGGGGAGCTGTTTTTT. It encodes CASSRQGQGLPGELFF. The chain employs TRBV11-3 and TRBJ2-2, with 9 positions matching TRBD1. Germline V gene sequence: CDR1 SGHNT, CDR2 YENEEA. The CDR3 consists of 16 residues. The ends lost 5 bases at V and 6 bases at J; junction bases unmatched: 10.

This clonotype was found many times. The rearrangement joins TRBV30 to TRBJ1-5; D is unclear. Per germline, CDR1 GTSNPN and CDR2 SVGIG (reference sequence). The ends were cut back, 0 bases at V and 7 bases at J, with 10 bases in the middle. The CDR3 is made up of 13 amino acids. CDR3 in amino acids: CAWSVLMGQPQHF. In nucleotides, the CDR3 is TGTGCCTGGAGTGTATTAATGGGGCAGCCCCAGCATTTT.

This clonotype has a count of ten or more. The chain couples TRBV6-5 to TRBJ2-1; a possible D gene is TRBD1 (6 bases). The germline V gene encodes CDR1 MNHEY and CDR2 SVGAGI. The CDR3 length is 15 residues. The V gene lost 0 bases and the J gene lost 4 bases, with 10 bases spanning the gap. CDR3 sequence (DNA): TGTGCCAGCAGTTACTCTCGGACAGCTTACAATGAGCAGTTCTTC. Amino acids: CASSYSRTAYNEQFF.

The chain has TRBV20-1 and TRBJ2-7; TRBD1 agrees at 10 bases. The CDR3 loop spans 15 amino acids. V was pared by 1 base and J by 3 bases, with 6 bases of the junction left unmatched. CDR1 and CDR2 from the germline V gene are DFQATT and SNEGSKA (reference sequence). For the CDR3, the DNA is TGCAGTGCTAGAGCCGGGACAGGGGCCAACTACGAGCAGTACTTC. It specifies CSARAGTGANYEQYF.

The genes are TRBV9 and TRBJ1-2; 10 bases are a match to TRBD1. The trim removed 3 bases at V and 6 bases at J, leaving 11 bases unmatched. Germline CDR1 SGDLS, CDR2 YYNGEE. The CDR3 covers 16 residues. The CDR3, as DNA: TGTGCCAGCAGCGAGCCGGGACAGGGGAGGCGGAATGGCTACACCTTC. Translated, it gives CASSEPGQGRRNGYTF.

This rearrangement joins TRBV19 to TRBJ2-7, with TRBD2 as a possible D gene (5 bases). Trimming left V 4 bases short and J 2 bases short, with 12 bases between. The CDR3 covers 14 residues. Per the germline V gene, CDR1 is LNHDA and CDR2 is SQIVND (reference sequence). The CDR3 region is CASSKADSTYEQYF. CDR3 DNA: TGTGCCAGTAGTAAGGCGGACTCTACCTACGAGCAGTACTTC.

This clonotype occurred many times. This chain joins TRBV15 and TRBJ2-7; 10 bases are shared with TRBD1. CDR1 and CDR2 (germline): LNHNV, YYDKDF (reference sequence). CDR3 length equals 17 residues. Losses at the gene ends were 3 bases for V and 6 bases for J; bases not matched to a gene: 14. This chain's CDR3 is CATSSDGGGQGLAEQYF. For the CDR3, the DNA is TGTGCCACCAGCAGCGATGGGGGGGGACAGGGGCTAGCCGAGCAGTACTTC.

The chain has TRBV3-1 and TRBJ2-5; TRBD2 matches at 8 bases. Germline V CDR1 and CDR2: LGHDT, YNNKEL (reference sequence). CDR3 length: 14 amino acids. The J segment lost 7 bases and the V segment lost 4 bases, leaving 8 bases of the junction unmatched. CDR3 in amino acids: CASSLSGAGGTQYF. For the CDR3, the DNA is TGTGCCAGCAGCCTTTCGGGGGCGGGGGGGACCCAGTACTTC.

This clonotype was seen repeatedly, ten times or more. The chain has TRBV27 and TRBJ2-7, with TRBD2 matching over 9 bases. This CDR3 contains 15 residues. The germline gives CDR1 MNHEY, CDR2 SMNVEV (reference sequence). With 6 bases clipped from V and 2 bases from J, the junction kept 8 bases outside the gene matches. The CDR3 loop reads CASRVFAGGAYEQYF. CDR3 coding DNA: TGTGCCAGCAGGGTCTTCGCGGGGGGGGCCTACGAGCAGTACTTC.

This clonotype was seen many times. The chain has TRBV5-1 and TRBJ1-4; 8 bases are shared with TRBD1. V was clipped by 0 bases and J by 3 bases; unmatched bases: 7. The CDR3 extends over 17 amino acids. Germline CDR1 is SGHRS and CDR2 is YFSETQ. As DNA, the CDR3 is TGCGCCAGCAGCTTGGCGGACAGGGCACGAGCTAATGAAAAACTGTTTTTT. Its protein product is CASSLADRARANEKLFF.

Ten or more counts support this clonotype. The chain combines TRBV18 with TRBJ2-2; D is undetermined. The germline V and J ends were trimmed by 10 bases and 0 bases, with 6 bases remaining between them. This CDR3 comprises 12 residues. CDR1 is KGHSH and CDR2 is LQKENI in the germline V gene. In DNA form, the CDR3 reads TGTGCCACTGGGCCGAACACCGGGGAGCTGTTTTTT. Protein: CATGPNTGELFF.

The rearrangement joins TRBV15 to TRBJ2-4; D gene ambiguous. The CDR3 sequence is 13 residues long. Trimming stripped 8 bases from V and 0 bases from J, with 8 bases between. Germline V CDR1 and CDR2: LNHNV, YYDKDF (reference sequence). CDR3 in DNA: TGTGCCACCTCAGACCTAGCCAAAAACATTCAGTACTTC. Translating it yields CATSDLAKNIQYF.

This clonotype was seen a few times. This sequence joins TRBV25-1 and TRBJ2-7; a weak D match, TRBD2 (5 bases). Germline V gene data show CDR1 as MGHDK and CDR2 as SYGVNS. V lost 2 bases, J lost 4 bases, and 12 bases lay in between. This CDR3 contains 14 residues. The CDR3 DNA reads TGTGCCAGCAGTGAACGAGCCTCGGGGTACGAGCAGTACTTC. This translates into CASSERASGYEQYF.